The 10 T cell receptor beta chains in this list originate from one sample, sequenced in a study of blood T cells in healthy people across ages. A second PCR of roughly 7 to 11 cycles used a sample-barcoded 5' primer and a J-beta primer mix. MiXCR, applied by TCRdb to the 5' RACE reads, yields one record per CDR3 protein. The sample gives approximately 1.5 million distinct CDR3 sequences, 40% to 45% of which show up once; 4% is in the top ten. Sequencing input: blood. These receptors all stem from a woman aged 18-29 years in good health.

J is TRBJ1-2 and V is TRBV20-1, with 11 bases matching TRBD1. This CDR3 has 15 amino acids. Per germline, CDR1 DFQATT and CDR2 SNEGSKA (reference sequence). The ends lost 3 bases at V and 3 bases at J; junction bases unmatched: 6. CDR3 sequence: CSARDRGRGDYGYTF. In DNA form, the CDR3 reads TGCAGTGCTAGGGACAGGGGGCGCGGGGACTATGGCTACACCTTC.

This clonotype was seen only a few times. The chain is built from TRBV12-3 or TRBV12-4 and TRBJ2-7; 7 bases match TRBD2. V was pared by 3 bases and J by 5 bases, with 7 bases of the junction left unmatched. The CDR3 is 14 amino acids. The CDR3 DNA reads TGTGCCAGCAGTTTGCGGGGGATTAACGACGAGCAGTACTTC. Encoded protein: CASSLRGINDEQYF.

Concerning this clonotype itself: One end of the junction varies from germline; a read error may be responsible. This rearrangement joins TRBV5-5 to TRBJ2-1; 7 bases line up with TRBD1. There are 19 residues in the CDR3. CDR1 is SGHKS, CDR2 YYEKEE, per germline (reference sequence). CDR3 amino acids: CASSAMFRTNRGPYNEQVF. The CDR3 DNA reads as TGTGCCAGCAGCGCAATGTTTCGGACCAACAGGGGCCCCTACAATGAGCAGGTCTTC.

This clonotype was seen more than once but under ten times. Here the CDR3 reads CATSVGTSGYNEQFF. The CDR3 DNA reads TGTGCCACCAGTGTCGGGACTAGCGGCTACAATGAGCAGTTCTTC. The V and J genes are TRBV24-1 and TRBJ2-1; 11 bases agree with TRBD2. From germline, CDR1 is KGHDR and CDR2 SFDVKD. CDR3 size: 15 residues. With 5 bases clipped from V and 3 bases from J, the junction kept 2 bases outside the gene matches.

This chain links TRBV28 with TRBJ1-5; D perhaps matches TRBD1 (5 bases). The CDR3 contains 16 residues. V was trimmed by 1 base and J by 2 bases, leaving 12 bases between them. Germline loops: CDR1 MDHEN, CDR2 SYDVKM. CDR3 residues: CASSLYRRVGNQPQHF. CDR3 DNA: TGTGCCAGCAGTTTATACCGCAGGGTTGGCAATCAGCCCCAGCATTTT.

The gene calls are TRBV7-9 and TRBJ2-5; 9 bases map to TRBD1. Germline V gives CDR1 SEHNR, CDR2 FQNEAQ (reference sequence). The CDR3 covers 16 residues. V was pared by 5 bases and J by 3 bases, with 10 bases of the junction left unmatched. CDR3 in DNA: TGTGCCAGCAGCCTACGAACAGGGGGCATTGAAGAGACCCAGTACTTC. Translation: CASSLRTGGIEETQYF.

The chain has TRBV29-1 and TRBJ2-7; D unclear. The CDR3 sequence is 13 residues long. V was trimmed by 4 bases and J by 5 bases, leaving 15 bases between them. Per the germline V gene, CDR1 is SQVTM and CDR2 is ANQGSEA. The DNA for the CDR3 is TGCAGCGTTGTTCCTAGGTTTATGGACGAGCAGTACTTC. Protein sequence: CSVVPRFMDEQYF.

The table lists this clonotype with a few counts. The chain joins TRBV12-3 or TRBV12-4 to TRBJ2-7; 7 bases are a match to TRBD1. There are 15 residues in the CDR3. Trimming cost V 5 bases and J 7 bases; bases outside gene matches: 14. DNA for the CDR3: TGTGCCAGCAGTCGATCGACAGGGTCCTTGGGGGAGCAGTACTTC. Protein product: CASSRSTGSLGEQYF.

The chain employs TRBV20-1 and TRBJ2-5, with D possibly matching TRBD2 (6 bases). The V end was cut by 0 bases, the J end by 11 bases, with 22 bases between. Germline V lookup: CDR1 DFQATT, CDR2 SNEGSKA (reference sequence). This CDR3 has 15 residues. The CDR3, as DNA: TGCAGTGCTAGAGATCCCCTTCTAGCGACCGAAGAGCAGTACTTC. Encoded protein: CSARDPLLATEEQYF.

The genes are TRBV12-3 or TRBV12-4 and TRBJ2-1; 11 positions match TRBD1. V was pared by 5 bases and J by 13 bases, with 10 bases of the junction left unmatched. The CDR3 runs 14 residues. The CDR3 here is CASSPFGTGGTQFF. The CDR3 region has the DNA TGTGCCAGCAGTCCCTTCGGGACAGGGGGGACCCAGTTCTTC.